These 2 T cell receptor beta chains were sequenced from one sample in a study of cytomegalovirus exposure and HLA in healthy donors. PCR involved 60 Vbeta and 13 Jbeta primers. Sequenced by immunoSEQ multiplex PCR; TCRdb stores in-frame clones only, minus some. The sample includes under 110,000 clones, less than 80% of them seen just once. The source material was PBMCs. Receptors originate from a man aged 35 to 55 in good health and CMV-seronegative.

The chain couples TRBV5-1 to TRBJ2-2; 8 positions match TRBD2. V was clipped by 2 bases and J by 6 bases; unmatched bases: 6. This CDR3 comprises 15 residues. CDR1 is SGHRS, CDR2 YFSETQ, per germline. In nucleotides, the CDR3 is TGCGCCAGCAGCTTAGGACTAGCTGGGGCCGGGGAGCTGTTTTTT. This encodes CASSLGLAGAGELFF.

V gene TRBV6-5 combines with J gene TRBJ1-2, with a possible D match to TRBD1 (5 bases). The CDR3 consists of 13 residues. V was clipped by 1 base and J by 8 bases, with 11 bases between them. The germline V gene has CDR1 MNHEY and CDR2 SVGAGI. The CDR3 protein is CASSYFGGGGYTF. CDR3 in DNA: TGTGCCAGCAGTTACTTTGGGGGAGGAGGCTACACCTTC.